This T cell receptor beta chain was identified during a study of T-cell reconstitution after alpha-beta-depleted transplantation in children. This clonotype showed up many times. With V trimmed by 4 bases and J by 5 bases, 13 bases remained unmatched. The CDR3 extends over 16 amino acids. The germline gives CDR1 SGHRS, CDR2 YFSETQ. The library targeted TCRbeta and was prepared with unique molecular identifiers. TCRdb re-derived calls from the PCR reads in MiXCR, one entry per CDR3 protein. The sample includes some 490,000 distinct CDR3 sequences, 12% of them seen just once. The material was PBMCs from the stem cell graft donor, obtained from the stem cell graft. The chain is built from TRBV5-1 and TRBJ2-3; TRBD2 matches at 7 bases. This TCR was recovered from a human donor who donated a stem cell graft to a child with combined immunodeficiency. The CDR3 region has the DNA TGCGCCAGCAGCCTGGGCGCGACTAGCCTTGGAGATACGCAGTATTTT. Residues: CASSLGATSLGDTQYF.